The clone carrying this TCR beta chain was picked up a small number of times. iRepertoire HTBI primers and Arm-PCR of CDR3 regions built TCR beta libraries. MiXCR, applied by TCRdb to the multiplex PCR reads, yields one record per CDR3 protein. The profile shows a few hundred thousand distinct CDR3 sequences, approximately 13% of them singletons. Unmatched junction bases numbered 10, after V lost 5 bases and J lost 5 bases. Per germline, CDR1 KGHDR and CDR2 SFDVKD. This CDR3 has 16 amino acids. Noted time point: newly diagnosed GD, antithyroid drugs for less than 3 months. After RNA was extracted from PBMCs, the TCR library was made from it. Graves' disease diagnoses used American Thyroid Association guidelines. This sample was included in a study of regulatory T cells in long-lasting Graves disease. This sample also belongs to another study, concerning T cells in Graves' hyperthyroidism and ophthalmopathy. As reported in that work: The HTBI primer set was used in a first-round RT-PCR of the TCR CDR3.

The receptor comes from a man aged 30 to 45 with Graves disease. The gene calls are TRBV24-1 and TRBJ2-3, with 9 bases matching TRBD2. The sequences come from peripheral blood mononuclear cells (PBMCs), collected at new diagnosis, from a patient treated with antithyroid drugs. The CDR3 protein is CATSGRREGQRDTQYF. The CDR3 DNA sequence: TGTGCCACCAGTGGGAGGCGGGAGGGCCAGAGAGATACGCAGTATTTT.